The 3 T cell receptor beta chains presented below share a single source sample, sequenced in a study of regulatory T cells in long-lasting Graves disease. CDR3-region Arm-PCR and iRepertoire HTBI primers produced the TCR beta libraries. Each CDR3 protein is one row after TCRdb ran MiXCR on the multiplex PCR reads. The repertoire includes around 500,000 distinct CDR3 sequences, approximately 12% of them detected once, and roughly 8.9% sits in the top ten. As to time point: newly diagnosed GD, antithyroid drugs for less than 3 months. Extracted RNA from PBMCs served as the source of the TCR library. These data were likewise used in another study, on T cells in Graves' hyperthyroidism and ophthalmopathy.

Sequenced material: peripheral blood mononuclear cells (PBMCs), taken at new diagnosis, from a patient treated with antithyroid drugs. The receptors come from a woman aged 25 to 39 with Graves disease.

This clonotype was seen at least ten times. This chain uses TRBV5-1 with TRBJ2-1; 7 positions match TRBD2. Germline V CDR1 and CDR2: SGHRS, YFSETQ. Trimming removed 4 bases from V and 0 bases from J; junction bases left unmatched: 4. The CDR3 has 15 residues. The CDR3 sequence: CASSDASGSYNEQFF. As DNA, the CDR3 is TGCGCCAGCAGCGATGCTAGCGGCTCCTACAATGAGCAGTTCTTC.

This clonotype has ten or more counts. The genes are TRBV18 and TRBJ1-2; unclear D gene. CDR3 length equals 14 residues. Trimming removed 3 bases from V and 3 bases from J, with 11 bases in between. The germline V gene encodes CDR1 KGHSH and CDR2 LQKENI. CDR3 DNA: TGTGCCAGCTCACCGGGCCGGCGCGACTATGGCTACACCTTC. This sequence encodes CASSPGRRDYGYTF.

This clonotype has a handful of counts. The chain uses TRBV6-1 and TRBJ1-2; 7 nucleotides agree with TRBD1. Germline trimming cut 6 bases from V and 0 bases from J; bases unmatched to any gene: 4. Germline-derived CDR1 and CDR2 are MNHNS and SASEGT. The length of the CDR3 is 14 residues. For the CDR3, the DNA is TGTGCCAGCAGCTGGGACAGCTCTAACTATGGCTACACCTTC. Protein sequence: CASSWDSSNYGYTF.